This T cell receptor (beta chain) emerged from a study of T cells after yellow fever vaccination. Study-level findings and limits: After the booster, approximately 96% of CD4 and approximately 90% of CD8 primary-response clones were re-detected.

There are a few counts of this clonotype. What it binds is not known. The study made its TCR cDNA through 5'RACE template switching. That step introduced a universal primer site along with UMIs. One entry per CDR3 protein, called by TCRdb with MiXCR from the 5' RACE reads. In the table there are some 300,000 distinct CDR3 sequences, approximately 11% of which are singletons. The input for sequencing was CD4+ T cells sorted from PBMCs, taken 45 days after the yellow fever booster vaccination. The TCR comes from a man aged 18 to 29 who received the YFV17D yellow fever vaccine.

The CDR3 protein is CASGLPGSHATNEKLFF. The CDR3 DNA follows: TGTGCTAGTGGTCTTCCGGGGAGCCATGCAACTAATGAAAAACTGTTTTTT. The V and J genes are TRBV12-5 and TRBJ1-4; no clear D. The germline CDR1 and CDR2 sequences are LGHNT and FRNRAP. The V gene lost 5 bases and the J gene lost 0 bases, with 16 bases spanning the gap. The CDR3 length is 17 residues. The full variable domain, rest sourced from reference TRBV12-5 and TRBJ1-4, is DARVTQTPRHKVTEMGQEVTMRCQPILGHNTVFWYRQTMMQGLELLAYFRNRAPLDDSGMPKDRFSAEMPDATLATLKIQPSEPRDSAVYFCASGLPGSHATNEKLFFGSGTQLSVL.